This is a list of T cell receptor beta chains from one sample in a study of graft-versus-host responses after intestinal transplantation. Profiled with immunoSEQ multiplex PCR; TCRdb holds only in-frame clones, not every one. Among roughly 69,000 clones listed, 80% to 95% were seen once. Sequences were derived from bone marrow, sampled 734 days after intestinal transplantation. These receptors were collected from a human patient who received an intestinal transplant, so some T cells may come from the graft donor. The CDR3 runs from the conserved cysteine through the conserved F or W. D genes are given only for firm matches. Only some rows state a clone size, as once, few, many or a class for expanded clones.

>TRBV6-1|NA|TRBJ2-2|NA
CASSEWDTGELFF
>TRBV5-1|NA|TRBJ1-1|NA
CASRQWRGGRTEAFF
>TRBV7-9|NA|TRBJ1-2|NA
CASSRGEGYGYTF
>TRBV28|NA|TRBJ1-5|TRBD1
CASSLDRDSYSNQPQHF
>TRBV6-5|NA|TRBJ1-6|NA
CASSFRGNSPLHF
>TRBV7-9|few|TRBJ2-7|NA
CASSPVGLNEQYF
>TRBV10-1|NA|TRBJ2-2|NA
CASSLGTPTGELFF
>TRBV9|NA|TRBJ2-3|TRBD1
CASSVGQGGTDTQYF
>TRBV20-1|NA|TRBJ2-7|NA
CSARDSYEQYF
>TRBV6-5|NA|TRBJ1-2|NA
CASSYSPTIRSGYTF
>TRBV2|NA|TRBJ1-3|NA
CASNSYSGNTIYF
>TRBV27|NA|TRBJ1-1|TRBD1
CASSFRTGENTEAFF
>TRBV19|NA|TRBJ2-1|NA
CASTPPWGDYNEQFF
>TRBV6-5|NA|TRBJ2-1|NA
CASSYSNLDNEQFF
>TRBV15|NA|TRBJ2-3|TRBD2
CATSRVDGLAKDTQYF
>TRBV2|NA|TRBJ1-2|NA
CASSELVYGYTF
>TRBV18|few|TRBJ1-5|NA
CASSPGVKEPQHF
>TRBV30|NA|TRBJ1-4|NA
CAWSVGQPATNEKLFF
>TRBV6-6|NA|TRBJ2-7|NA
CASSYVGLFHEQYF
>TRBV7-9|NA|TRBJ2-7|NA
CASSPPRGLNGTYEQYF
>TRBV29-1|NA|TRBJ2-7|TRBD1
CSADLGQGNSYEQYF
>TRBV5-1|once|TRBJ1-1|NA
CASSRNREHEAFF
>TRBV29-1|once|TRBJ2-4|NA
CSVDALAKNIQYF
>TRBV29-1|NA|TRBJ1-1|NA
CSLGGTEAFF
>TRBV5-1|NA|TRBJ1-2|NA
CASSFGNDLGGGYGYTF
>TRBV5-4|NA|TRBJ1-2|NA
CASSPVGHNYGYTF
>TRBV6-5|NA|TRBJ2-5|NA
CASTAPGQETQYF
>TRBV19|NA|TRBJ1-5|NA
CASSIGRSQPQHF
>TRBV19|NA|TRBJ1-2|NA
CASRLQAWGRRNYGYTF
>TRBV27|once|TRBJ2-7|TRBD1
CASSPSDRVYEQYF
>TRBV9|NA|TRBJ1-2|TRBD1
CASSGGTGERYGYTF
>TRBV12-5|once|TRBJ2-5|NA
CASGLVREKTPPDTTQYF
>TRBV5-1|once|TRBJ1-2|NA
CASSPRGDGGYTF
>TRBV6-5|NA|TRBJ2-3|NA
CASRPSLSTDTQYF
>TRBV12-5|NA|TRBJ2-1|NA
CASGLWGAQGNNEQFF
>TRBV7-9|NA|TRBJ1-2|NA
CASSLGGDGYTF
>TRBV11-1|NA|TRBJ2-2|NA
CASSLVPLNTGELFF
>TRBV27|NA|TRBJ2-1|TRBD2
CASSLGTSGSNEQFF
>TRBV19|NA|TRBJ2-6|NA
CASSRLGASFSGANVLTF
>TRBV6-4|NA|TRBJ1-5|NA
CASSDALKTYSNQPQHF
>TRBV5-1|NA|TRBJ2-3|NA
CASSQQFSGSSTDTQYF
>TRBV6-6|NA|TRBJ2-5|NA
CASSYVGETQYF
>TRBV29-1|once|TRBJ2-1|TRBD1
CSGQGASYNEQFF
>TRBV19|NA|TRBJ1-2|NA
CASSWELYYGYTF
>TRBV14|NA|TRBJ2-6|TRBD1
CASSQVRGLGANVLTF
>TRBV11-2|few|TRBJ2-7|TRBD2
CASSLRLAGSYEQYF
>TRBV10-2|NA|TRBJ2-1|NA
CASKANEQFF
>TRBV11-2|once|TRBJ1-1|NA
CASSLDQFPNTEAFF
>TRBV5-1|NA|TRBJ1-1|NA
CASSLGQGYMNTEAFF
>TRBV6-5|few|TRBJ1-1|NA
CASGVRGDHEAFF
>TRBV5-1|NA|TRBJ1-3|TRBD1
CASSPGTVSGNTIYF
>TRBV27|NA|TRBJ1-1|NA
CASSTRKGTTEAFF
>TRBV9|few|TRBJ1-2|NA
CASSVSAWGEYGYTF
>TRBV5-1|NA|TRBJ1-1|NA
CASSPDLGTEAFF
>TRBV5-1|NA|TRBJ2-1|TRBD2
CASSYGTSGWDEQFF
>TRBV7-3|NA|TRBJ1-1|TRBD1
CASSSTGTGNTEAFF
>TRBV5-4|NA|TRBJ2-7|NA
CASSFTGTSGYEQYF